This T cell receptor beta chain is from a study of beta chain features in type 1 diabetes. The CDR3 consists of 15 residues. Germline trimming cut 2 bases from V and 7 bases from J; bases unmatched to any gene: 6. CDR1 and CDR2 from the germline V gene are GTSNPN and SVGIG (reference sequence). Expressed TCRB transcripts were sequenced, since all the RNA that had been isolated was reverse transcribed. TCRdb's table, derived via immunoSEQ multiplex PCR, lists solely in-frame clones and lacks some. The data show some 410,000 clones, approximately 13% seen once. Sequencing used naive CD4+ T cells from blood. The sequence was obtained from a man in his thirties or forties in good health. The rearrangement uses TRBV30 and TRBJ2-1; 12 bases are a match to TRBD2. The CDR3 coding sequence is TGTGCCTGGAGTTTAGGACTAGCGGGGAGGAATGAGCAGTTCTTC. Amino acid sequence: CAWSLGLAGRNEQFF.